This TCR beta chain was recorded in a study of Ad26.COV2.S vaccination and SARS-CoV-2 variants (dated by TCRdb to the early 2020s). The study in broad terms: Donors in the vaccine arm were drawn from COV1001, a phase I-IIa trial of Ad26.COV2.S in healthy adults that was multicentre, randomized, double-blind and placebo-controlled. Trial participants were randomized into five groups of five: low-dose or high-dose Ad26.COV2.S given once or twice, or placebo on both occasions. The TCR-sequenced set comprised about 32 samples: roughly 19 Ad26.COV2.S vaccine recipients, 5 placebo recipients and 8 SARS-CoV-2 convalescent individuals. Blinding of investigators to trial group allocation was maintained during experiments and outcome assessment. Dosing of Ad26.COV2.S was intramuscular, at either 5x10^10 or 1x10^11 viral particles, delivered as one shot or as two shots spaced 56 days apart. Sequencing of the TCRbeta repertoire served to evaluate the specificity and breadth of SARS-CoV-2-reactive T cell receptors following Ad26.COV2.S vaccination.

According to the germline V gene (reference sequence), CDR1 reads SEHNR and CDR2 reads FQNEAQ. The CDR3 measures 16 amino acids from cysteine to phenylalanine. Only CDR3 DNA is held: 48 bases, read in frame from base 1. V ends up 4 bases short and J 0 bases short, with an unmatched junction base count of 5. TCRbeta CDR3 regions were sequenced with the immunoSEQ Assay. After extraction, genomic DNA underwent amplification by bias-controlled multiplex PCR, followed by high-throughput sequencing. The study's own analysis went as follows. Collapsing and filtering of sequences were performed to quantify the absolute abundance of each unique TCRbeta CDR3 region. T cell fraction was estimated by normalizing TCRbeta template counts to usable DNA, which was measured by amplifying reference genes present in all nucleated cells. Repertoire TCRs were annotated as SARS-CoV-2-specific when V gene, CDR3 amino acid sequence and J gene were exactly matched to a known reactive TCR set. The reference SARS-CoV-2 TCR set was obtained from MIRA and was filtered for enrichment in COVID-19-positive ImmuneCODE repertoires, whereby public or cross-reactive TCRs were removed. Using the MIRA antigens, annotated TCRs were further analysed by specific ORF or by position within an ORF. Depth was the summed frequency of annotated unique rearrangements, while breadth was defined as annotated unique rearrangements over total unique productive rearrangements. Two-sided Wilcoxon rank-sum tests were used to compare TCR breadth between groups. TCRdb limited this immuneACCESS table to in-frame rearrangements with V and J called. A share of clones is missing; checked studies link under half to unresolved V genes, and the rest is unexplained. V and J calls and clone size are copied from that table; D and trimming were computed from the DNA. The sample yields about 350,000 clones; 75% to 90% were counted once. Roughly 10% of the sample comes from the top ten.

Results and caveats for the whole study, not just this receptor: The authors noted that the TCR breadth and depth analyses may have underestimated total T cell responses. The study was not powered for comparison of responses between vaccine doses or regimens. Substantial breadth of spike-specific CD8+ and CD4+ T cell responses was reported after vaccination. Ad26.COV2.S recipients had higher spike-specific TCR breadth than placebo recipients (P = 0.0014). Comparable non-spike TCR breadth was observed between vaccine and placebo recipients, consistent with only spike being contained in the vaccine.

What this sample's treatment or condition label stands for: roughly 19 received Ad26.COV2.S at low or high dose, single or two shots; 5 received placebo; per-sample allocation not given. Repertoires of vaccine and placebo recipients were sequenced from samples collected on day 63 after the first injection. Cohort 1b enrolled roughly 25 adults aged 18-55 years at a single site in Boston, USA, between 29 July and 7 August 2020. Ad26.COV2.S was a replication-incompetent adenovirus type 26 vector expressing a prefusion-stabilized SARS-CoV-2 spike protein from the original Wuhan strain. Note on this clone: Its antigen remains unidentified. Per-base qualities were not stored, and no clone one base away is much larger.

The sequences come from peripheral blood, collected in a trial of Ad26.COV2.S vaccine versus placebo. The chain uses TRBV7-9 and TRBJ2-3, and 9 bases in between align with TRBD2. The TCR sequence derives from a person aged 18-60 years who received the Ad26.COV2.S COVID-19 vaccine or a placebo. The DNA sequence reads TGTGCCAGCAGCTATCTAGCGGGGACTAGCACAGATACGCAGTATTTT. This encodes CASSYLAGTSTDTQYF.